Shown below are 21 T cell receptor beta chains from a single sample sequenced in a study of blood T cell repertoires in COVID-19. The protocol was immunoSEQ multiplex PCR, while the TCRdb copy is restricted to in-frame clones and leaves out a portion. The sample consists of approximately 80,000 clones, about 84% of them appearing once. Material for sequencing was peripheral blood. The receptors originated from a man aged 45-60 years with active COVID-19.

This clone occurred once. This chain connects TRBV27 to TRBJ2-3, with 9 nucleotides matching TRBD2. After removal of 5 bases from V and 2 bases from J, the junction contained 20 bases not matched to a gene. Germline-derived CDR1 and CDR2 are MNHEY and SMNVEV (reference sequence). This CDR3 region has 20 residues. The CDR3 DNA reads TGTGCCAGCAGTCCGACTCAATTTCCGGGACTAGCAGACCTCACAGATACGCAGTATTTT. Amino acid sequence: CASSPTQFPGLADLTDTQYF.

The chain combines TRBV28 with TRBJ1-2; weak D call: TRBD1 (6 bases). The CDR3 is 14 amino acids. Germline values: CDR1 MDHEN, CDR2 SYDVKM. The ends were cut back, 3 bases at V and 6 bases at J, with 14 bases in the middle. CDR3 region: CASSFGRGVDGYTF. Written as DNA, the CDR3 is TGTGCCAGCAGTTTCGGCAGGGGAGTCGATGGCTACACCTTC.

This clone was observed a handful of times. The V and J genes are TRBV10-3 and TRBJ1-3; D not certain. The CDR3 runs 13 residues. In germline, CDR1 is ENHRY, CDR2 SYGVKD. The V end lost 3 bases, the J end lost 10 bases, and 13 bases lay between the germline ends. The CDR3 here is CAISESPLETIYF. The CDR3 DNA follows: TGTGCCATCAGTGAAAGTCCCCTCGAGACCATATATTTT.

The chain employs TRBV24-1 and TRBJ2-2; TRBD2 aligns across 8 bases. This CDR3 has 16 residues. The junction had 11 bases not matched to a gene; V was cut back by 5 bases and J by 7 bases. Germline CDR1 KGHDR, CDR2 SFDVKD. CDR3 sequence (DNA): TGTGCCACCAGTGCCAGAGGCGGGGGGCTTGGCGGGGAGCTGTTTTTT. Translated: CATSARGGGLGGELFF.

This clone came up a few times. The V gene is TRBV5-4, the J gene TRBJ2-7; D is perhaps TRBD1 (6 bases). Germline V lookup: CDR1 SGHNT, CDR2 YYREEE (reference sequence). This CDR3 region has 13 residues. V was cut by 4 bases and J by 2 bases, with 10 bases left in between. The chain's CDR3 is CASSQRQAYEQYF. The CDR3 DNA follows: TGTGCCAGCAGCCAAAGACAGGCCTACGAGCAGTACTTC.

V and J are TRBV5-1 and TRBJ1-1; 7 bases align to TRBD1. The V and J ends lost 4 bases and 1 base, in that order; junction bases with no gene match: 4. The germline V gene encodes CDR1 SGHRS and CDR2 YFSETQ. The CDR3 contains 14 residues. CDR3: CASSTGTANTEAFF. The CDR3 nucleotides read TGCGCCAGCAGCACTGGGACAGCGAACACTGAAGCTTTCTTT.

The chain recombines TRBV3-1 (or the pseudogene TRBV3-2) with TRBJ2-7; 10 bases are shared with TRBD1. The CDR3 loop spans 16 amino acids. V lost 3 bases and J lost 2; bases outside the gene matches: 7. Germline CDR1 LGHDT, CDR2 YNNKEL (reference sequence). Here the CDR3 DNA reads TGTGCCAGCAGCCAGCGACAGGGGGCGCGCCCCTACGAGCAGTACTTC. This sequence encodes CASSQRQGARPYEQYF.

This clone was found a few times. The chain employs TRBV4-1 and TRBJ1-2; 10 nucleotides align to TRBD1. CDR1 is MGHRA, CDR2 YSYEKL, per germline. With 4 bases clipped from V and 2 bases from J, the junction kept 1 base outside the gene matches. CDR3 size: 14 residues. The CDR3 loop reads CASSLGQGNYGYTF. As DNA, the CDR3 is TGCGCCAGCAGCCTGGGACAGGGGAACTATGGCTACACCTTC.

This chain connects TRBV3-1 (or the pseudogene TRBV3-2) to TRBJ1-1, with 10 bases identical to TRBD1. The junction had 5 bases not matched to a gene; V was cut back by 1 base and J by 3 bases. CDR1 is LGHDT, CDR2 YNNKEL, per germline (reference sequence). The CDR3 is made up of 16 amino acids. Written as DNA, the CDR3 is TGTGCCAGCAGCCAAGGGGACAGGGGAGTTGACACTGAAGCTTTCTTT. This codes for CASSQGDRGVDTEAFF.

The chain employs TRBV6-2 or TRBV6-3 and TRBJ2-7; D ambiguous. This CDR3 contains 13 residues. Germline loops: CDR1 MNHEY, CDR2 SVGEGT. Trimming pared 5 bases from V and 1 base from J, leaving 9 bases between. In DNA form, the CDR3 reads TGTGCCAGCAGTCTCCGCAGTTCCTACGAGCAGTACTTC. Protein sequence: CASSLRSSYEQYF.

The chain joins TRBV5-8 to TRBJ2-7, with 8 positions matching TRBD1. J gave up 3 bases and V 4 bases, and 3 bases lay outside the gene matches. CDR1 SGHTS and CDR2 YDEGEE come from the germline V gene. The CDR3 consists of 13 residues. The CDR3 loop reads CASSRDRGYEQYF. As DNA, the CDR3 is TGTGCCAGCAGCCGAGACAGGGGCTACGAGCAGTACTTC.

The DNA for the CDR3 is TGTGCCATCAAGGGGGACAATCAGCCCCAGCATTTT. This translates into CAIKGDNQPQHF. The chain couples TRBV10-3 to TRBJ1-5; TRBD1 is a possible D gene (6 bases). Germline loops: CDR1 ENHRY, CDR2 SYGVKD. The CDR3 has 12 residues. V was trimmed by 7 bases and J by 3 bases, leaving 7 bases between them.

The rearrangement joins TRBV19 to TRBJ2-5; D is unresolved. CDR3 length: 13 residues. Trimming removed 5 bases from V and 4 bases from J, with 11 bases in between. The germline CDR1 and CDR2 sequences are LNHDA and SQIVND (reference sequence). For the CDR3, the DNA is TGTGCCAGTAGTGCCCTCCTAGTAGAGACCCAGTACTTC. Residues: CASSALLVETQYF.

The gene calls are TRBV3-1 (or the pseudogene TRBV3-2) and TRBJ2-7; 7 bases match TRBD1. CDR1 LGHDT and CDR2 YNNKEL come from the germline V gene (reference sequence). J lost 6 bases, V lost 0 bases, and 11 bases had no gene match. CDR3 length: 16 residues. The CDR3 DNA sequence: TGTGCCAGCAGCCAAGATCACGGACAGGTAACCTCCGAGCAGTACTTC. It encodes CASSQDHGQVTSEQYF.

The chain recombines TRBV5-1 with TRBJ2-5; D unclear. Between the trimmed V and J ends, which lost 0 bases and 5 bases, there was a span of 8 bases. CDR3 length: 13 amino acids. The germline gives CDR1 SGHRS, CDR2 YFSETQ. Here the CDR3 DNA reads TGCGCCAGCAGCTTGGCTGTATCCGAGACCCAGTACTTC. Protein sequence: CASSLAVSETQYF.

CDR3 DNA sequence: TGCAGTGCTGGGGCCAGGGATGGCTACACCTTC. Protein sequence: CSAGARDGYTF. The chain is built from TRBV20-1 and TRBJ1-2; D perhaps matches TRBD1 (5 bases). Germline assignment: CDR1 DFQATT and CDR2 SNEGSKA (reference sequence). V gave up 5 bases and J gave up 6 bases, with 10 bases separating them. The length of the CDR3 is 11 residues.

The chain links TRBV27 to TRBJ2-7, with 7 bases that match TRBD1. V gave up 5 bases and J gave up 3 bases; unmatched junction bases: 10. Germline CDR1 MNHEY, CDR2 SMNVEV (reference sequence). The CDR3 contains 15 residues. The CDR3 here is CASSLQGLEFYEQYF. Here the CDR3 DNA reads TGTGCCAGCAGTCTACAGGGGTTGGAATTCTACGAGCAGTACTTC.

V gene TRBV11-1 combines with J gene TRBJ2-1, with D perhaps TRBD1 (6 bases). The CDR3 contains 16 residues. Trimming took 5 bases from V and 0 from J, leaving 14 bases between them. The germline gives CDR1 SGHAT, CDR2 FQDESV (reference sequence). This chain's CDR3 is CASSPNTGSSYNEQFF. CDR3 DNA sequence: TGTGCCAGCAGCCCTAACACAGGGAGCTCCTACAATGAGCAGTTCTTC.

V gene TRBV5-1 combines with J gene TRBJ2-5; the D gene is possibly TRBD2 (7 bases). In germline, CDR1 is SGHRS, CDR2 YFSETQ. Trimming took 5 bases from V and 2 from J, leaving 10 bases between them. The CDR3 extends over 13 amino acids. CDR3 in DNA: TGCGCCAGCAGAAGGGGGGGTCAAGAGACCCAGTACTTC. It specifies CASRRGGQETQYF.

The J gene is TRBJ2-7, the V gene TRBV14; 7 positions agree with TRBD1. This CDR3 comprises 13 residues. With V trimmed by 8 bases and J by 0 bases, 4 bases remained unmatched. Germline V gives CDR1 SGHDN, CDR2 FVKESK. In DNA form, the CDR3 reads TGTGCCAGCGGGGCAGGGGGCTCCTACGAGCAGTACTTC. Translated: CASGAGGSYEQYF.

This clone appeared a single time. The chain links TRBV7-3 to TRBJ1-1; 7 positions agree with TRBD1. The CDR3 is 15 amino acids. Per germline, CDR1 SGHTA and CDR2 FQGTGA. J lost 5 bases, V lost 4 bases, and 10 bases had no gene match. This chain's CDR3 is CASSSQGSGETEAFF. The CDR3, as DNA: TGTGCCAGCAGCTCACAGGGGTCAGGAGAGACTGAAGCTTTCTTT.